A single sample is the source of the 14 T cell receptor beta chains below, sequenced in a study of beta chain features in type 1 diabetes. Reverse transcribing all isolated RNA meant expressed TCRB transcripts were sequenced. Method: immunoSEQ multiplex PCR; TCRdb's copy keeps in-frame clones and lacks some. The profile shows under 90,000 clones, 25% to 35% of them singletons. The sequencing input was stem cell memory CD4+ T cells from blood. These receptors came from a woman aged 18-29 years in good health.

The chain carries TRBV5-1 and TRBJ2-1; the match to TRBD2 covers 9 bases. CDR1 is SGHRS and CDR2 is YFSETQ in the germline V gene. The trim removed 2 bases at V and 4 bases at J, leaving 7 bases unmatched. The CDR3 totals 16 residues. As DNA, the CDR3 is TGCGCCAGCAGCTTTTCAGCGGGGGGTAGGTACAATGAGCAGTTCTTC. Translating gives CASSFSAGGRYNEQFF.

There are a few counts of this clone. This chain links TRBV7-2 with TRBJ2-2, with a weak D call TRBD1 (6 bases). Germline-derived CDR1 and CDR2 are SGHTA and FQGNSA. The CDR3 has 14 residues. Trimming removed 1 base at V and 5 bases at J, with 8 bases between. The chain's CDR3 is CASSLVQGTGELFF. CDR3 nucleotide sequence: TGTGCCAGCAGCTTAGTCCAGGGGACCGGGGAGCTGTTTTTT. The full variable domain, completed using reference TRBV7-2 and TRBJ2-2, is GAGVSQSPSNKVTEKGKDVELRCDPISGHTALYWYRQSLGQGLEFLIYFQGNSAPDKSGLPSDRFSAERTGGSVSTLTIQRTQQEDSAVYLCASSLVQGTGELFFGEGSRLTVL.

This clone was counted at least ten times. This rearrangement joins TRBV7-2 to TRBJ2-5, with TRBD1 identical over 8 bases. CDR1 is SGHTA and CDR2 is FQGNSA in the germline V gene. This CDR3 has 13 residues. Germline trimming cut 6 bases from V and 7 bases from J; bases unmatched to any gene: 7. This CDR3 is CASSPGQGGTQYF. DNA for the CDR3: TGTGCCAGCAGTCCTGGACAGGGAGGGACCCAGTACTTC.

This clone was counted a few times. The V gene is TRBV11-2, the J gene TRBJ1-1; the D gene is possibly TRBD1 (6 bases). Germline CDR1 and CDR2: SGHAT and FQNNGV. The CDR3 is 13 residues long. Trimming took off 2 bases at V and 10 bases at J, with 14 bases between the two ends. For the CDR3, the DNA is TGTGCCAGCAGCTTATCACAGGGCCCGGGAGCTTTCTTT. As protein: CASSLSQGPGAFF.

This clone occurred once. The gene calls are TRBV7-2 and TRBJ1-3; D may be TRBD1 (5 bases). V dropped 0 bases and J dropped 1 base, with 10 bases sitting between them. This CDR3 has 16 residues. Germline CDR1 SGHTA, CDR2 FQGNSA. This CDR3 is CASSLAGEGSGNTIYF. For the CDR3, the DNA is TGTGCCAGCAGCTTAGCGGGGGAGGGGTCTGGAAACACCATATATTTT. The whole variable domain, remainder taken from reference TRBV7-2 and TRBJ1-3, is GAGVSQSPSNKVTEKGKDVELRCDPISGHTALYWYRQSLGQGLEFLIYFQGNSAPDKSGLPSDRFSAERTGGSVSTLTIQRTQQEDSAVYLCASSLAGEGSGNTIYFGEGSWLTVV.

As DNA, the CDR3 is TGTGCCAGCTCACCCCCCGGGGGGTACTACGAGCAGTACTTC. It is translated as CASSPPGGYYEQYF. V is TRBV18 and J is TRBJ2-7; 7 bases are a match to TRBD2. Germline CDR1 KGHSH, CDR2 LQKENI. CDR3 length: 14 amino acids. V lost 3 bases and J lost 3; bases outside the gene matches: 5.

The chain employs TRBV7-2 and TRBJ1-2, with 8 positions matching TRBD1. The CDR3 loop spans 15 amino acids. Germline CDR1 and CDR2: SGHTA and FQGNSA. With 5 bases clipped from V and 3 bases from J, the junction kept 8 bases outside the gene matches. In DNA form, the CDR3 reads TGTGCCAGCAGCCGGGCAGGGGGCCTATACTATGGCTACACCTTC. Translation: CASSRAGGLYYGYTF.

The genes are TRBV5-1 and TRBJ1-2; 7 bases align to TRBD1. This CDR3 region has 15 residues. Germline CDR1 is SGHRS and CDR2 is YFSETQ. The ends lost 3 bases at V and 0 bases at J; junction bases unmatched: 5. CDR3 amino acids: CASSSPTGTNYGYTF. CDR3 DNA: TGCGCCAGCAGCTCCCCGACAGGGACTAACTATGGCTACACCTTC.

V is TRBV5-1 and J is TRBJ1-1, with a tentative D call TRBD1 (5 bases). The CDR3 sequence is 12 residues long. V shed 0 bases and J shed 5 bases, with 5 bases lying between them. The germline gives CDR1 SGHRS, CDR2 YFSETQ. CDR3 DNA sequence: TGCGCCAGCAGCTTGGGACAGACTGAAGCTTTCTTT. Protein: CASSLGQTEAFF.

This chain connects TRBV5-1 to TRBJ2-1; tentative D call: TRBD2 (6 bases). CDR1 is SGHRS and CDR2 is YFSETQ in the germline V gene. Trimming shortened V by 6 bases and J by 9 bases, and 19 bases separated the two germline ends. The length of the CDR3 is 14 residues. CDR3 sequence reads: CASTPDGGKGEQFF. Here the CDR3 DNA reads TGCGCCAGCACCCCGGACGGGGGTAAGGGTGAGCAGTTCTTC.

This clone has just a few counts. The chain is built from TRBV19 and TRBJ1-2, with D perhaps matching TRBD1 (5 bases). Germline CDR1 and CDR2: LNHDA and SQIVND (reference sequence). Between the trimmed V and J ends, which lost 6 bases and 2 bases, there was a span of 10 bases. The CDR3 is 13 amino acids. CDR3 sequence (DNA): TGTGCCAGTAGAGAAGACAGAAACTATGGCTACACCTTC. Its protein is CASREDRNYGYTF.

The V and J genes are TRBV14 and TRBJ2-1; TRBD2 agrees at 11 bases. Germline V gene data show CDR1 as SGHDN and CDR2 as FVKESK. Unmatched junction bases numbered 9, after V lost 4 bases and J lost 4 bases. This CDR3 has 17 amino acids. The CDR3 DNA reads TGTGCCAGCAGCCTTTCCCTCGGGACTAGCGGATACAATGAGCAGTTCTTC. It translates to CASSLSLGTSGYNEQFF. The variable domain in full, with the rest retrieved from reference TRBV14 and TRBJ2-1, is EAGVTQFPSHSVIEKGQTVTLRCDPISGHDNLYWYRRVMGKEIKFLLHFVKESKQDESGMPNNRFLAERTGGTYSTLKVQPAELEDSGVYFCASSLSLGTSGYNEQFFGPGTRLTVL.

As DNA, the CDR3 is TGTGCCAGCAGTTACTCGATGACAGGGTCTCAGCCCCAGCATTTT. It is translated as CASSYSMTGSQPQHF. The chain is built from TRBV6-5 and TRBJ1-5; the match to TRBD1 covers 7 bases. V lost 0 bases, J lost 6 bases, and 5 bases stayed unmatched. Germline CDR1 is MNHEY and CDR2 is SVGAGI. The CDR3 runs 15 residues.

The V and J genes are TRBV7-9 and TRBJ1-1; no firm D call. CDR3 size: 13 residues. Germline V CDR1 and CDR2: SEHNR, FQNEAQ (reference sequence). Trimming took 3 bases from V and 0 from J, leaving 5 bases between them. CDR3 sequence (DNA): TGTGCCAGCAGCTTCCCCGTGAACACTGAAGCTTTCTTT. The encoded protein is CASSFPVNTEAFF.